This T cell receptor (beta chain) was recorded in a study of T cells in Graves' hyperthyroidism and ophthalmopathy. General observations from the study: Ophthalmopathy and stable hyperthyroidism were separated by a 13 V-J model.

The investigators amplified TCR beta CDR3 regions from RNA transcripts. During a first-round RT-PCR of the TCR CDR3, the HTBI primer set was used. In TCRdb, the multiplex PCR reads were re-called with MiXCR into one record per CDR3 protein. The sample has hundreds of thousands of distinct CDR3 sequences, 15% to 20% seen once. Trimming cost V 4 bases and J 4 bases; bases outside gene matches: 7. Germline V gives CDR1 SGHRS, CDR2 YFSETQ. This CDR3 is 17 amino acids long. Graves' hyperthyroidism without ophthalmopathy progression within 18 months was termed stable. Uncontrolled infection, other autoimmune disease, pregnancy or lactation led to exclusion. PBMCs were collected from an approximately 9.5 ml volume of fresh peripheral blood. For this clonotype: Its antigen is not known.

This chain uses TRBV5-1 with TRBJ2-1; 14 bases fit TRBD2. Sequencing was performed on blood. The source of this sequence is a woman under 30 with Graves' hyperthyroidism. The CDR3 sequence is CASSQGLAGAGYNEQFF. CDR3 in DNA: TGCGCCAGCAGCCAGGGACTAGCGGGGGCAGGGTACAATGAGCAGTTCTTC. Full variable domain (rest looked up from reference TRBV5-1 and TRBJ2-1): KAGVTQTPRYLIKTRGQQVTLSCSPISGHRSVSWYQQTPGQGLQFLFEYFSETQRNKGNFPGRFSGRQFSNSRSEMNVSTLELGDSALYLCASSQGLAGAGYNEQFFGPGTRLTVL.